Sequencing of this T cell receptor beta chain was carried out in a study of T-cell reconstitution after alpha-beta-depleted transplantation in children. During its preparation, the TCRbeta library received unique molecular identifiers. TCRdb called the PCR reads again in MiXCR, with one record for every CDR3 protein. The data show about 200,000 distinct CDR3 sequences, more than 15% seen once. Points from the study as a whole: Expanded graft clones numbering several hundred reportedly gave rise to alpha-beta T cells about two months after transplant.

The CDR3 is made up of 15 amino acids. Trimming took off 5 bases at V and 2 bases at J, with 16 bases between the two ends. In germline, CDR1 is SGHDN, CDR2 FVKESK. As to this clonotype: Its cognate antigen is unknown.

The source was PBMCs, mostly from graft donor cells, collected 360 days after TCRalphabeta/CD19-depleted stem cell transplant. This TCR derives from a male patient under 10 years old who had a stem cell transplant for acute lymphoblastic leukemia, so the T cells may come from the graft donor. The chain recombines TRBV14 with TRBJ2-7; D is undetermined. The CDR3 sequence: CASSRVHVPPYEQYF. CDR3 DNA: TGTGCCAGCAGCAGGGTACATGTTCCCCCCTACGAGCAGTACTTC.